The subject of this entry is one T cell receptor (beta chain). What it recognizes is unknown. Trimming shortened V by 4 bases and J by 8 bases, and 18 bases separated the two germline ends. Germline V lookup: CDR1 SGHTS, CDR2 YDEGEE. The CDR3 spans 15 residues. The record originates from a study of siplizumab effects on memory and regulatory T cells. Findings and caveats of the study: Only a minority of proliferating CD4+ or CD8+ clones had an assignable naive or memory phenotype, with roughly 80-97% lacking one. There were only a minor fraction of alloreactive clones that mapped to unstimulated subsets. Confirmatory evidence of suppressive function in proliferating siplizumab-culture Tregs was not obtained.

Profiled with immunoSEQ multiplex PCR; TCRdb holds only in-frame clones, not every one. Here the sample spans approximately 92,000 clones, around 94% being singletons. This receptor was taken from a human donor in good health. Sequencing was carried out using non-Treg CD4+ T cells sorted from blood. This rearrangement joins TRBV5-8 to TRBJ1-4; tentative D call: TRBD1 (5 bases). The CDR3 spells CASSGGERFQEKLFF. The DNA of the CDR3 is TGTGCCAGCAGCGGAGGGGAGAGGTTCCAGGAAAAACTGTTTTTT.